This T cell receptor beta chain was retrieved from a study of blood T cell repertoires in COVID-19. Study information: Donors in the United States, Italy and Spain gave samples during acute or convalescent COVID-19.

This CDR3 has 14 residues. Germline loops: CDR1 ENHRY, CDR2 SYGVKD. The J segment lost 6 bases and the V segment lost 3 bases, leaving 7 bases of the junction unmatched. In terms of age and location, participants ranged from roughly 18 to 90 years and lived in about two dozen US areas. Symptom resolution, clearance, or two negative PCRs marked the recovered donors of Cohort 3. Repertoires were generated with immunoSEQ multiplex PCR, while TCRdb's copy carries only in-frame clones and drops some. The data show around 300,000 clones, around 85% seen once. The sequence came from a woman aged 50 to 60 who had recovered from COVID-19. The rearrangement uses TRBV10-3 and TRBJ2-7; TRBD2 matches 8 bases. Sample: PBMCs or T cells enriched from blood (not recorded which). CDR3 DNA: TGTGCCATCAGTGAACCAGCGGGGGCCGTCGAGCAGTACTTC. Translation: CAISEPAGAVEQYF.